The rows below give T cell receptor beta chains drawn from one sample of a study of blood T cell repertoires in COVID-19. Data came from immunoSEQ multiplex PCR; TCRdb stores just in-frame clones and leaves some out. The sample consists of around 120,000 clones, over 60% of them appearing once. The sample taken for sequencing was peripheral blood. The receptors were gathered from a man aged 65 to 85 with acute or convalescent COVID-19. Both conserved end residues are trimmed from each CDR3. D genes are given only for firm matches.

>NA|TRBJ1-4|TRBV30
AWSQRTGEKLF
>NA|TRBJ2-7|TRBV7-9
ASSRTGYSEQY
>TRBD1|TRBJ1-2|TRBV6-5
ASSTRGRGYT
>TRBD1|TRBJ1-5|TRBV19
ASSDRGQPQH
>TRBD1|TRBJ2-1|TRBV3-1/TRBV3-2
ASSPGTGFYEQF
>NA|TRBJ2-3|TRBV6-6
ASSPPGSRGNTQY
>NA|TRBJ1-3|TRBV3-1/TRBV3-2
ASSQGGSLGGNTIY
>TRBD1|TRBJ2-7|TRBV14
ASSQGTGVYEQY
>NA|TRBJ2-7|TRBV28
ASSSTASARYEQY
>NA|TRBJ2-2|TRBV18
ASSPDGGELF
>NA|TRBJ1-6|TRBV12-3/TRBV12-4
ASSFADSPLH
>TRBD2|TRBJ2-1|TRBV18
ASSPMASGSYNEQF
>TRBD2|TRBJ2-1|TRBV2
ASNRAVTSGGAREQF
>NA|TRBJ2-3|TRBV18
ASSPPLEYTQY
>TRBD2|TRBJ2-2|TRBV2
ASSGGLVGTGELF
>NA|TRBJ1-4|TRBV5-1
ASSSDGADEKLF
>TRBD1|TRBJ1-2|TRBV10-3
AITPGQIYGYT